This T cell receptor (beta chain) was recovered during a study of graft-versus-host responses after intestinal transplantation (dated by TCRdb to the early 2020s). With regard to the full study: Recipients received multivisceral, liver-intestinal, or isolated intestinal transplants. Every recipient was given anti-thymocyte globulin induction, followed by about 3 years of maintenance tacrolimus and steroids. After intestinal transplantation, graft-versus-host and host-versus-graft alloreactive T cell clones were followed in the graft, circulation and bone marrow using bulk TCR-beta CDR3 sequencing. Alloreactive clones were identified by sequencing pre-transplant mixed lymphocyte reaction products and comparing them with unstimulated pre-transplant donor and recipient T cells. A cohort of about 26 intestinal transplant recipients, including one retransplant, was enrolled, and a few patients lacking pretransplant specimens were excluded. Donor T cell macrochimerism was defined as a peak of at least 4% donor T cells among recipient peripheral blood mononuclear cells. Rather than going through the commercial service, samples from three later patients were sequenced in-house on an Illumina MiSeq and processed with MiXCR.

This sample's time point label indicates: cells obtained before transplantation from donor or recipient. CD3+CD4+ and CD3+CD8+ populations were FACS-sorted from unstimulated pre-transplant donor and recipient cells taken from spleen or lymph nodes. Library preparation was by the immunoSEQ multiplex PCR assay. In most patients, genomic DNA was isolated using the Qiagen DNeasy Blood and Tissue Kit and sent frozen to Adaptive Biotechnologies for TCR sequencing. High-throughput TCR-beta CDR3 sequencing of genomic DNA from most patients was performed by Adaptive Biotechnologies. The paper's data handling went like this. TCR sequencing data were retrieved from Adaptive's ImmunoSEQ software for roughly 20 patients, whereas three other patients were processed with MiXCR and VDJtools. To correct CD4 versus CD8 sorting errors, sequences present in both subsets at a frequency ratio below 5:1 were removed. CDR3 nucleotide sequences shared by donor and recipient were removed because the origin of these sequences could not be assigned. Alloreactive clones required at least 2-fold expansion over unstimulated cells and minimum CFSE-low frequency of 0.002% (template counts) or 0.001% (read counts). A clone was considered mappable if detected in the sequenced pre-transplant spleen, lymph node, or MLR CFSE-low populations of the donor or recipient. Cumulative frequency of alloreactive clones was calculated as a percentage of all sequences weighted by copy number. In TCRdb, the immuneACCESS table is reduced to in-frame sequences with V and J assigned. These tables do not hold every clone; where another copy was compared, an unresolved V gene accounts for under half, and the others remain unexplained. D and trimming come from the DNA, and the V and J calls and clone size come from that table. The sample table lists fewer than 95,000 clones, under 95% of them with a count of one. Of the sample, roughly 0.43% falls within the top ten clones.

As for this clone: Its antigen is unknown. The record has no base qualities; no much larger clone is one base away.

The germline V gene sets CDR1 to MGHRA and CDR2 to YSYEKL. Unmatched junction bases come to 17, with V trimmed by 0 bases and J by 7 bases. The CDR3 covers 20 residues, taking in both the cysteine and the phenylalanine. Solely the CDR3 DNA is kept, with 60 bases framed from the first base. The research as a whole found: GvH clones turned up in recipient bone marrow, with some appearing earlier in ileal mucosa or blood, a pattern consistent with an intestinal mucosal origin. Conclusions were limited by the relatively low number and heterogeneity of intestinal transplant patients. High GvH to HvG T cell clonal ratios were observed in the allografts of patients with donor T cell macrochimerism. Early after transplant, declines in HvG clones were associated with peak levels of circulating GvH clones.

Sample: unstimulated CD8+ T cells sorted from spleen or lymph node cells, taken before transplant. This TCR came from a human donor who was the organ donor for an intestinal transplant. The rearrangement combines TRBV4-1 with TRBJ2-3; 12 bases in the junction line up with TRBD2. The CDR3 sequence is CASSQDPDRGLAGGLYTQYF. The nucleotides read TGCGCCAGCAGCCAAGATCCTGACAGGGGCCTAGCGGGGGGGTTATATACGCAGTATTTT.